This TCR beta chain was sequenced during a study of vaccination and CD4 T cells after COVID-19. Points on this clonotype: Its antigen is still unknown.

The treatment: 10-day PBMC culture with coronavirus spike peptide pools or control peptides (ViraFEST assay). The germline gives CDR1 KGHDR, CDR2 SFDVKD. This CDR3 region has 15 residues. The J segment lost 2 bases and the V segment lost 5 bases, leaving 5 bases of the junction unmatched. Sequence data for DNA of cultured CD4+ T cells were generated by the Oncomine TCR Beta short-read assay. TCRdb re-called the PCR reads through MiXCR, storing one row per CDR3 protein. The table includes about 15,000 distinct CDR3 sequences, roughly 50% detected once. Sequencing was done on a sample of CD4+ T cells from blood, cultured in vitro. This TCR was recovered from a human donor who had recovered from COVID-19. This rearrangement joins TRBV24-1 to TRBJ2-3; 8 bases line up with TRBD2. CDR3: CATSGQAGVTDTQYF. CDR3 nucleotides: TGTGCCACCAGTGGGCAAGCGGGAGTCACAGATACGCAGTATTTT.